This TCR beta chain was recorded in a study of shared clonotypes between healthy human individuals. V lost 1 base and J lost 3; bases outside the gene matches: 4. Germline CDR1 and CDR2: SGHVS and FQNEAQ. The CDR3 has 16 residues. Generated by immunoSEQ multiplex PCR, the TCRdb table keeps only in-frame clones and is missing some. The sample consists of roughly 500,000 clones, approximately 82% of them appearing once. The specimen sequenced was PBMCs. This sequence originates from a woman aged 35 to 49 in good health. Some clones in this sample may be carry-over from other donors' samples. The gene calls are TRBV7-8 and TRBJ2-1; 9 bases match TRBD2. Here the CDR3 reads CASSLGGTSSYNEQFF. In DNA form, the CDR3 reads TGTGCCAGCAGCTTAGGTGGGACTAGCAGCTACAATGAGCAGTTCTTC.